One sample yielded the 15 T cell receptor beta chains listed below, sequenced in a study of blood T cell repertoires in COVID-19. Sequencing was performed with immunoSEQ multiplex PCR; in TCRdb, only in-frame clones are kept and a portion is missing. The sample lists around 250,000 clones, under 85% seen once, with roughly 1.9% in the top ten. Sequenced input: peripheral blood. These TCRs come from a man aged 25 to 40 who had recovered from COVID-19.

This clone appeared a single time. The rearrangement joins TRBV15 to TRBJ1-2; D uncertain. This CDR3 is built from 15 residues. With 1 base removed from V and 4 bases from J, the gap between germline ends came to 13 bases. CDR1 and CDR2 from the germline V gene are LNHNV and YYDKDF (reference sequence). Here the CDR3 reads CATSRAPGVSYGYTF. CDR3 coding DNA: TGTGCCACCAGCAGAGCCCCCGGGGTCAGCTATGGCTACACCTTC.

The rearrangement links TRBV18 to TRBJ1-2; no clear D gene. V was clipped by 2 bases and J by 2 bases, with 6 bases between them. Germline V gene data show CDR1 as KGHSH and CDR2 as LQKENI. The CDR3 sequence is 13 residues long. The CDR3 spells CASSPDNNYGYTF. For the CDR3, the DNA is TGTGCCAGCTCACCAGACAACAACTATGGCTACACCTTC.

The chain couples TRBV5-4 to TRBJ2-1, with D unresolved. V was shortened by 0 bases and J by 7 bases, with 8 bases between the two germline ends. CDR1 and CDR2 from the germline V gene are SGHNT and YYREEE (reference sequence). This CDR3 spans 13 amino acids. CDR3 sequence reads: CASSLGLTNEQFF. For the CDR3, the DNA is TGTGCCAGCAGCTTGGGTCTGACTAATGAGCAGTTCTTC.

This sequence joins TRBV6-5 and TRBJ2-5; 10 bases are shared with TRBD2. With 7 bases clipped from V and 4 bases from J, the junction kept 6 bases outside the gene matches. This CDR3 is built from 14 residues. Germline lookup yields CDR1 MNHEY and CDR2 SVGAGI. The DNA for the CDR3 is TGTGCCAGCAACCCTCAGCGGGGGGGAGAGACCCAGTACTTC. Residues: CASNPQRGGETQYF.

In its sample, this clone was seen once. This chain links TRBV7-7 with TRBJ2-2, with 9 bases matching TRBD1. Germline lookup yields CDR1 SSHAT and CDR2 FNYEAQ (reference sequence). With V trimmed by 10 bases and J by 8 bases, 11 bases remained unmatched. This CDR3 region has 14 residues. CDR3 amino acids: CATAQDRGFGELFF. CDR3 coding DNA: TGTGCCACCGCCCAGGACAGGGGATTTGGGGAGCTGTTTTTT. Drawing the rest from reference TRBV7-7 and TRBJ2-2, the complete variable domain is GAGVSQSPRYKVTKRGQDVTLRCDPISSHATLYWYQQALGQGPEFLTYFNYEAQPDKSGLPSDRFSAERPEGSISTLTIQRTEQRDSAMYRCATAQDRGFGELFFGEGSRLTVL.

The chain joins TRBV29-1 to TRBJ2-1; 7 bases fit TRBD1. J was trimmed by 4 bases and V by 7 bases; bases with no gene match: 7. The V gene's germline CDR1 is SQVTM and CDR2 ANQGSEA. The CDR3 is made up of 13 amino acids. The CDR3 loop reads CSAGTDLYNEQFF. DNA for the CDR3: TGCAGCGCCGGGACAGATCTTTACAATGAGCAGTTCTTC.

The V call is TRBV3-1 (or the pseudogene TRBV3-2), the J call TRBJ1-2, with a possible D match to TRBD1 (5 bases). This CDR3 comprises 14 residues. Germline CDR1 reads LGHDT; CDR2 reads YNNKEL (reference sequence). Trimming pared 0 bases from V and 8 bases from J, leaving 13 bases between. The CDR3 DNA reads as TGTGCCAGCAGCCAAGATAGGGGTCAGGGCGGCTACACCTTC. Protein product: CASSQDRGQGGYTF.

The chain uses TRBV10-3 and TRBJ2-6; perhaps TRBD2 as D (6 bases). The CDR3 spans 19 residues. Germline V gives CDR1 ENHRY, CDR2 SYGVKD. V was pared by 2 bases and J by 0 bases, with 17 bases between. CDR3 nucleotide sequence: TGTGCCATCAGTGAGATTAGGGGAGCGGGCGCCTCTGGGGCCAACGTCCTGACTTTC. Protein sequence: CAISEIRGAGASGANVLTF.

The chain uses TRBV5-4 and TRBJ2-5; 7 positions match TRBD2. The germline CDR1 and CDR2 sequences are SGHNT and YYREEE (reference sequence). With V trimmed by 2 bases and J by 6 bases, 7 bases remained unmatched. This CDR3 contains 14 residues. CDR3 region: CASSFGGEQKTQYF. For the CDR3, the DNA is TGTGCCAGCAGCTTTGGGGGGGAGCAAAAGACCCAGTACTTC.

The chain has TRBV6-2 or TRBV6-3 and TRBJ1-2; 9 nucleotides align to TRBD1. Trimming took 6 bases from V and 2 from J; bases not matched to a gene: 4. The length of the CDR3 is 14 residues. Germline values: CDR1 MNHEY, CDR2 SVGEGT. Here the CDR3 DNA reads TGTGCCAGCAGCCTCGGGACAGGGAACTATGGCTACACCTTC. It translates to CASSLGTGNYGYTF.

The J gene is TRBJ2-3, the V gene TRBV4-1; D is ambiguous. V was trimmed by 0 bases and J by 1 base, leaving 11 bases between them. This CDR3 spans 16 amino acids. In germline, CDR1 is MGHRA, CDR2 YSYEKL. The CDR3 DNA follows: TGCGCCAGCAGCCAAGACAGGATCCACGGCACAGATACGCAGTATTTT. Translation: CASSQDRIHGTDTQYF.

In nucleotides, the CDR3 is TGCGCCAGCAGCTTGCGGGGGGCCCACACAGATACGCAGTATTTT. Encoded protein: CASSLRGAHTDTQYF. The J gene is TRBJ2-3, the V gene TRBV5-1; possible D gene TRBD2, 7 bases. The CDR3 covers 15 residues. CDR1 is SGHRS and CDR2 is YFSETQ in the germline V gene. V was pared by 1 base and J by 2 bases, with 11 bases between.

This chain links TRBV7-2 with TRBJ2-2, with 7 bases identical to TRBD2. Germline CDR1 reads SGHTA; CDR2 reads FQGNSA. With 6 bases clipped from V and 9 bases from J, the junction kept 4 bases outside the gene matches. The CDR3 totals 12 residues. This chain's CDR3 is CASRLASRELFF. In DNA form, the CDR3 reads TGTGCCAGCAGACTAGCGTCTAGGGAGCTGTTTTTT. Variable domain in full (rest from reference TRBV7-2 and TRBJ2-2): GAGVSQSPSNKVTEKGKDVELRCDPISGHTALYWYRQSLGQGLEFLIYFQGNSAPDKSGLPSDRFSAERTGGSVSTLTIQRTQQEDSAVYLCASRLASRELFFGEGSRLTVL.

The V call is TRBV11-2, the J call TRBJ2-7; perhaps TRBD1 as D (6 bases). This CDR3 spans 15 amino acids. Per the germline V gene, CDR1 is SGHAT and CDR2 is FQNNGV. The V end lost 2 bases, the J end lost 6 bases, and 17 bases lay between the germline ends. The CDR3 loop reads CASSLPRGTPGEQYF. DNA for the CDR3: TGTGCCAGCAGCTTACCGAGGGGGACCCCCGGCGAGCAGTACTTC.

The chain couples TRBV3-1 (or the pseudogene TRBV3-2) to TRBJ1-2; 7 bases match TRBD1. This CDR3 spans 13 amino acids. The germline CDR1 and CDR2 sequences are LGHDT and YNNKEL (reference sequence). V trimming: 2 bases; J trimming: 5 bases; junction bases outside the gene matches: 2. The CDR3 nucleotides read TGTGCCAGCAGCCAAAGGACAGGATATGGCTACACCTTC. The encoded protein is CASSQRTGYGYTF.